This TCR beta chain was obtained from a study of cytomegalovirus exposure and HLA in healthy donors. Study summary: An early data release held some 85 million unique TCRs from HLA-typed donors. Study-level results: Sequences of the TCR beta chain were said to predict the HLA-A and HLA-B alleles of most subjects accurately.

A word on this clone: What it binds is unknown.

The PCR had 60 Vbeta and 13 Jbeta primers. Sequencing used immunoSEQ multiplex PCR; TCRdb keeps in-frame clones, though not all of them. The sample has approximately 100,000 clones, around 80% seen once. The sequence derives from a woman between 35 and 50 years old in good health and CMV-seronegative. The material sequenced was PBMCs.

The CDR3 protein is CASSWTGHSNQPQHF. The CDR3 bases are TGTGCCAGTAGTTGGACAGGGCATAGCAATCAGCCCCAGCATTTT. The J gene is TRBJ1-5, the V gene TRBV19; TRBD1 aligns across 8 bases. The CDR3 has 15 residues. Germline V gene lookup returns CDR1 LNHDA and CDR2 SQIVND (reference sequence). J was trimmed by 0 bases and V by 5 bases; bases with no gene match: 3.